This is a list of T cell receptor beta chains from one sample in a study of T-cell memory formation after mild COVID-19. TCRdb called the 5' RACE reads again in MiXCR, with one record for every CDR3 protein. This sample carries roughly 600,000 distinct CDR3 sequences, approximately 19% of them seen once, and the ten largest clones take approximately 12%. Sequencing was done on a sample of PBMCs or a T cell subset sorted from them (not recorded which). The receptor source for this set is an adult woman who had mild COVID-19 (a few samples of this study predate the infection). Cell type and time point are not known. The CDR3 runs from the conserved cysteine through the conserved F or W.

v_gene: TRBV10-3
j_gene: TRBJ1-1
CDR3aa: CAISIQGNTEAFF

v_gene: TRBV14
j_gene: TRBJ2-1
CDR3aa: CASSPGRFSYNEQFF

v_gene: TRBV5-1
j_gene: TRBJ2-7
CDR3aa: CASSFADRGHEQYF

v_gene: TRBV27
j_gene: TRBJ2-5
CDR3aa: CASKYRGHQETQYF

v_gene: TRBV7-3
j_gene: TRBJ2-1
CDR3aa: CASSLTGGPSSYNEQFF

v_gene: TRBV28
j_gene: TRBJ1-6
CDR3aa: CASSFIRLRTNNSPLHF

v_gene: TRBV7-9
j_gene: TRBJ1-5
CDR3aa: CASSLGGTDNQPQHF

v_gene: TRBV19
j_gene: TRBJ2-7
CDR3aa: CASSGSSGLSYEQYF

v_gene: TRBV9
j_gene: TRBJ2-1
CDR3aa: CASSVPGTPNEQFF

v_gene: TRBV7-3
j_gene: TRBJ2-2
CDR3aa: CASSLSRDTGELFF

v_gene: TRBV7-3
j_gene: TRBJ2-1
CDR3aa: CASSLGTSGGYNEQFF

v_gene: TRBV10-3
j_gene: TRBJ1-2
CDR3aa: CAITRESGQGFYGYTF

v_gene: TRBV24-1
j_gene: TRBJ2-1
CDR3aa: CATSDAGGSSYNEQFF

v_gene: TRBV12-3/TRBV12-4
j_gene: TRBJ1-5
CDR3aa: CASTIHSNQPQHF

v_gene: TRBV5-6
j_gene: TRBJ2-5
CDR3aa: CASSYGIDRPSETQYF

v_gene: TRBV15
j_gene: TRBJ1-1
CDR3aa: CATSREVRGAEAFF

v_gene: TRBV6-2/TRBV6-3
j_gene: TRBJ1-2
CDR3aa: CASSADRGHGYTF

v_gene: TRBV3-1
j_gene: TRBJ2-7
CDR3aa: CASSQPGMDGPRRYF

v_gene: TRBV7-9
j_gene: TRBJ2-1
CDR3aa: CASSLVSGLADHNEQFF

v_gene: TRBV30
j_gene: TRBJ1-3
CDR3aa: CAWSPRGLVSGNTIYF

v_gene: TRBV9
j_gene: TRBJ2-1
CDR3aa: CASSVGVGDEQFF

v_gene: TRBV7-6
j_gene: TRBJ2-7
CDR3aa: CANTRQTSYEQYF

v_gene: TRBV27
j_gene: TRBJ2-7
CDR3aa: CASSFRQGVIYEQYF

v_gene: TRBV4-3
j_gene: TRBJ2-1
CDR3aa: CASSQDRRGGDEQFF

v_gene: TRBV25-1
j_gene: TRBJ1-4
CDR3aa: CASRSQGTNEKLFF

v_gene: TRBV6-6
j_gene: TRBJ1-1
CDR3aa: CASSYSRGPEAFF

v_gene: TRBV5-1
j_gene: TRBJ2-3
CDR3aa: CASSLEAGSTDTQYF

v_gene: TRBV10-3
j_gene: TRBJ2-7
CDR3aa: CAISESGGAAYEQYF

v_gene: TRBV5-6
j_gene: TRBJ1-1
CDR3aa: CASSLQGVGTEAFF

v_gene: TRBV29-1
j_gene: TRBJ2-1
CDR3aa: CSVQTGLDNEQFF

v_gene: TRBV5-1
j_gene: TRBJ2-6
CDR3aa: CASSGKGSGANVLTF

v_gene: TRBV6-1
j_gene: TRBJ2-5
CDR3aa: CASSEMGTEETQYF

v_gene: TRBV24-1
j_gene: TRBJ2-1
CDR3aa: CATSDYRQGLSSYNEQFF

v_gene: TRBV5-1
j_gene: TRBJ2-3
CDR3aa: CASSLAPSGGTDTQYF

v_gene: TRBV7-3
j_gene: TRBJ2-1
CDR3aa: CASSLYRTSYNEQFF

v_gene: TRBV30
j_gene: TRBJ2-1
CDR3aa: CAWSVLRRGGNEQFF

v_gene: TRBV5-1
j_gene: TRBJ1-6
CDR3aa: CASSEQGANSPLHF